These T cell receptor beta chains were read from a single sample in a study of T cell clusters in autoimmune cytopenias. One entry per CDR3 protein, without DNA, is what TCRdb gives after re-calling the multiplex PCR reads. The sample data list some 4,600 distinct CDR3 sequences. The same data also contributed to another study, on T cell repertoires in aging, cancer and after chemotherapy.

The sample was peripheral blood. These TCRs come from a human donor in good health. Both conserved end residues are part of each CDR3. Rows give clone size only sometimes, using once, few, many, or a class for an expanded clone.

- TRBJ2-7 TRBV6-5 CASRGPGQSYEQYF
- TRBJ2-6 TRBV19 CASSTQVGGLGAGANVLTF
- TRBJ2-2 TRBV29-1 CSVRSSGTNTGELFF
- TRBJ2-7 TRBV29-1 CSSGPNYEQYF
- TRBJ1-4 TRBV15 CATSRGRGQLPGKLFF
- TRBJ1-1 TRBV15 CATSDSLTVRNTEAFF
medium-sized TRBJ2-3 TRBV19 CASSIDRGTDTQYF
medium-sized TRBJ2-1 TRBV29-1 CSTASVDEQFF
- TRBJ2-7 TRBV12-3/TRBV12-4 CASSLYRGVGYEQYF
- TRBJ1-5 TRBV7-6 CASSRDGGNQPQHF
- TRBJ2-2 TRBV29-1 CSVTPEGGRSGELFF